This T cell receptor beta chain is drawn from a study of shared clonotypes between healthy human individuals. Notes on the study in general: The generation probabilities recorded for non-shared clonotypes fell below those of clonotypes shared by all four donors. Large sequencing depth failed to make sorted-subset sequencing complete, rarefaction showed. Larger richness was generally estimated for naive than memory subsets.

Trimming pared 3 bases from V and 7 bases from J, leaving 7 bases between. The length of the CDR3 is 12 residues. CDR1 is MNHEY and CDR2 is SMNVEV in the germline V gene (reference sequence). Terminally differentiated effector memory CD45RA+ cells were left out of the naive CD8 fraction, which was CD45RO-negative and positively selected for CCR7. Deep was the level used in running the assay. Libraries were prepared by immunoSEQ multiplex PCR; TCRdb keeps only in-frame clonotypes and omits some of them. This sample has roughly 2.1 million clones; 90% to 95% occur once, and the top ten carry 1.7%. About this clone: What it recognizes is unknown. This sample includes further DNA sequences coding for the same CDR3.

The chain joins TRBV27 to TRBJ1-5; the D is unclear. This receptor was taken from a man aged 18-30 years in good health. Some clones in this sample may be carry-over from other donors' samples. Material: naive CD8+ T cells from PBMCs. The CDR3: CASSFPGQPQHF. The CDR3 DNA reads as TGTGCCAGCAGTTTTCCTGGACAGCCCCAGCATTTT.